This paragraph reports one TCR beta chain. What it binds is unknown. Other DNA sequences in this specimen translate into the identical CDR3. This sample is drawn from a study of cytomegalovirus exposure and HLA in healthy donors. Findings and limits, study-wide: Subsequent analysis revealed that first-cohort TCR clusters tended to co-occur in the 130 or so validation repertoires. The classifier reportedly diagnosed cytomegalovirus status with high sensitivity and specificity.

Clones were sequenced by immunoSEQ multiplex PCR, and TCRdb holds only the in-frame ones, with some missing. The table has approximately 200,000 clones, approximately 80% seen once; the top ten hold around an eighth. The trim removed 0 bases at V and 5 bases at J, leaving 2 bases unmatched. The CDR3 totals 15 residues. Germline V CDR1 and CDR2: SGHRS, YFSETQ. The source is a woman aged 25 to 39 in good health and CMV-seropositive. The sequenced sample consisted of PBMCs. The chain combines TRBV5-1 with TRBJ2-1, with 10 bases lining up with TRBD2. CDR3 sequence: CASSLGLAGHNEQFF. CDR3 nucleotides: TGCGCCAGCAGCTTGGGACTAGCGGGCCACAATGAGCAGTTCTTC.